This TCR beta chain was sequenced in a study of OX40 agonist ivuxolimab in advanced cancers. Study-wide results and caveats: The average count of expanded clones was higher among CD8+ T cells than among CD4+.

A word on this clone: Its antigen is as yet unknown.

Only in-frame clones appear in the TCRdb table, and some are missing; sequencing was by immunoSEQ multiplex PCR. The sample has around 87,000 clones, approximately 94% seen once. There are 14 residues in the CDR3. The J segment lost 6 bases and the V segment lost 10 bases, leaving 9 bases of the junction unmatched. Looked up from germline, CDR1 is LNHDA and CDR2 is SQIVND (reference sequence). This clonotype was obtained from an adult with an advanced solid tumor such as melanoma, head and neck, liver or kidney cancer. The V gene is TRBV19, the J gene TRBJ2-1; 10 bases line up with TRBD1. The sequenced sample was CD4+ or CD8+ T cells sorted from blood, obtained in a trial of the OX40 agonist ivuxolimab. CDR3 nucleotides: TGTGCCACCTCCGGACAGGGGGTAGGCAATGAGCAGTTCTTC. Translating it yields CATSGQGVGNEQFF.